This section outlines one T cell receptor beta chain sequence together with its context. This record belongs to a study of control samples from healthy donors and cancer patients. J gave up 6 bases and V 9 bases, and 6 bases lay outside the gene matches. In germline, CDR1 is LGHNT, CDR2 FRNRAP. The CDR3 is 13 amino acids. Libraries were prepared by immunoSEQ multiplex PCR; TCRdb keeps only in-frame clonotypes and omits some of them. The sample has 150,000 to 200,000 clones; about 90% are singletons. The sample comprised blood. The receptor comes from a young man in good health. This chain links TRBV12-5 with TRBJ2-1; 9 nucleotides align to TRBD1. CDR3 sequence: CARGWDRANEQFF. CDR3 DNA: TGTGCTAGGGGGTGGGACAGGGCCAATGAGCAGTTCTTC.